The entry that follows covers one T cell receptor (beta chain) sequence. What it binds is not known. The sample comes from a study of CD8 T cells in ankylosing spondylitis. Study-level results: A motif in TCR beta, a set of under ten highly homologous variants, appeared characteristic of ankylosing spondylitis blood.

TCRdb reprocessed the 5' RACE reads with MiXCR, giving one entry per CDR3 protein. The sample yields a few hundred thousand distinct CDR3 sequences, roughly 10% seen once. V shed 0 bases and J 8 bases; nucleotides not matched to a gene: 2. Per germline, CDR1 SGHRS and CDR2 YFSETQ. This CDR3 is 13 amino acids long. Specimen: blood, either unsorted or a sorted T cell fraction (not recorded which). This receptor was identified in a male donor with ankylosing spondylitis or in good health (not recorded which). The chain links TRBV5-1 to TRBJ1-2; TRBD1 matches at 9 bases. The CDR3 here is CASSLEGQGGYTF. CDR3 DNA: TGCGCCAGCAGCTTGGAGGGACAGGGCGGCTACACCTTC.